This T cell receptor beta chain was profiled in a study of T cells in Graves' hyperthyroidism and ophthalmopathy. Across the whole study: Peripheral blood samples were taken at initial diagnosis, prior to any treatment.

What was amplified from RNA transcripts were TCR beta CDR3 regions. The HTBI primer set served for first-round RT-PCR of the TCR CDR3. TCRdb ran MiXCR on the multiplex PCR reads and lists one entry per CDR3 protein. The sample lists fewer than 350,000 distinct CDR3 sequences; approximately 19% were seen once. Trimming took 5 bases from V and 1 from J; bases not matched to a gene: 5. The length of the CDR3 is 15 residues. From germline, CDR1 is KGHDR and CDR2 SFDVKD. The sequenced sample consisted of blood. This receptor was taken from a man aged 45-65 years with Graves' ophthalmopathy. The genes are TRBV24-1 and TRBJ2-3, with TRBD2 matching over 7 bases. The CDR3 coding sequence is TGTGCCACCAGTGCGTGGGGAGGGGGCACAGATACGCAGTATTTT. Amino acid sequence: CATSAWGGGTDTQYF.